The clone carrying this T cell receptor beta chain appeared once. The data were obtained in a study of CD8+CD57+ T cells in acquired aplastic anemia. CDR3 and TCR beta VDJ profiling relied on genomic DNA as the template. TCRdb re-analysed the reads in MiXCR, keeping a single row per CDR3 protein. In the table there are around 200,000 distinct CDR3 sequences, more than 55% of which are singletons. Patients chosen for sequencing had CD8+CD57+ cells that had expanded, as shown by flow cytometry. All patients were therapy-naive when blood was sampled. Germline V gene data show CDR1 as SNHLY and CDR2 as FYNNEI. V gave up 3 bases and J gave up 1 base; unmatched junction bases: 2. The CDR3 consists of 15 residues.

The sample comprised sorted CD4+, CD8+, or CD8+CD57+ T cells (not recorded which) from PBMCs. This rearrangement joins TRBV2 to TRBJ2-3; TRBD1 matches at 9 bases. This TCR was recovered from a human donor with aplastic anemia. Here the CDR3 DNA reads TGTGCCAGCAGTGAGGGGGACAGGGGCACAGATACGCAGTATTTT. It translates to CASSEGDRGTDTQYF.